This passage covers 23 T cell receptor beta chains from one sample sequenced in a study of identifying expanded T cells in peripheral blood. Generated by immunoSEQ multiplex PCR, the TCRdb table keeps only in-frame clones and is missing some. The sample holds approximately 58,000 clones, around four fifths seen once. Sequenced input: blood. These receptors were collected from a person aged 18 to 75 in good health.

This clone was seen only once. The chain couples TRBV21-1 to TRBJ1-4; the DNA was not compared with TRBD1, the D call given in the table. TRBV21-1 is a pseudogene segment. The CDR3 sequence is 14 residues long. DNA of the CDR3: TGTGCCAGCGTCCCGACAGGGGCTAATGAAAAACTGTTTTTT. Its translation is CASVPTGANEKLFF.

CDR3 nucleotide sequence: TGTGCCAGCCAGGGACAGGGTTGGGAGCAGTACTTC. This sequence encodes CASQGQGWEQYF. V and J are TRBV18 and TRBJ2-7, with 9 bases identical to TRBD1. CDR3 length: 12 residues. In germline, CDR1 is KGHSH, CDR2 LQKENI. Trimming cost V 8 bases and J 7 bases; bases outside gene matches: 6.

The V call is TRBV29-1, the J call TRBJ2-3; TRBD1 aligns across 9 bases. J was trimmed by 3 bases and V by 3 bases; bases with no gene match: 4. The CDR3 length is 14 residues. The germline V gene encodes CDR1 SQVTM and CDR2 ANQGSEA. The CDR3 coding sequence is TGCAGCGTTGAGGTACAGGGGGCTACAGATACGCAGTATTTT. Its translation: CSVEVQGATDTQYF.

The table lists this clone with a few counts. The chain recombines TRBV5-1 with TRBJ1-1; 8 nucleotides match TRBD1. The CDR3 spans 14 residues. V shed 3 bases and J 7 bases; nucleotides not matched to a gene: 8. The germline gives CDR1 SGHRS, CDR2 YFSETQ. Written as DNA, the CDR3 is TGCGCCAGCAGCTCAAAAACAGGGGGAGATGAAGCTTTCTTT. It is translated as CASSSKTGGDEAFF.

The CDR3 loop reads CASTGTGELRDSYEQYV. The CDR3 bases are TGTGCCAGCACCGGGACGGGCGAGCTAAGGGACTCCTACGAGCAGTACGTC. The chain couples TRBV2 to TRBJ2-7, with D tentatively TRBD1 or TRBD2 (5 bases each). This CDR3 contains 17 residues. Per germline, CDR1 SNHLY and CDR2 FYNNEI. The germline V and J ends were trimmed by 7 bases and 0 bases, with 22 bases remaining between them.

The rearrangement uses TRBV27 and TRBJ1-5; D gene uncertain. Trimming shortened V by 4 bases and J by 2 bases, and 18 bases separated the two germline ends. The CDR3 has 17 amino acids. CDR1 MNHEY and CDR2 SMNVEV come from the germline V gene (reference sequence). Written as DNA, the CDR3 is TGTGCCAGCAGTTCCCGGGCCGTCTCGGCAGGCAATCAGCCCCAGCATTTT. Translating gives CASSSRAVSAGNQPQHF.

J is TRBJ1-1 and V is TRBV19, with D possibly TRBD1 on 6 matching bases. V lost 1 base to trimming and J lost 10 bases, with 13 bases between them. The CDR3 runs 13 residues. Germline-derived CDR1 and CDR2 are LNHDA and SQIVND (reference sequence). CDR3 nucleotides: TGTGCCAGTAGTATAGGGACAGTTAGTCGAGCTTTCTTT. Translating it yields CASSIGTVSRAFF.

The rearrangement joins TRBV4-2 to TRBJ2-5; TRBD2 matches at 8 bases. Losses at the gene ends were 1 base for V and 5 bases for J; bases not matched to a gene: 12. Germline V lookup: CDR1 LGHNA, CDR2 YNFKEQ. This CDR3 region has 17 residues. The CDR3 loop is CASSQGPTGGGQETQYF. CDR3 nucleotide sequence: TGTGCCAGCAGCCAAGGCCCCACTGGCGGGGGGCAGGAGACCCAGTACTTC.

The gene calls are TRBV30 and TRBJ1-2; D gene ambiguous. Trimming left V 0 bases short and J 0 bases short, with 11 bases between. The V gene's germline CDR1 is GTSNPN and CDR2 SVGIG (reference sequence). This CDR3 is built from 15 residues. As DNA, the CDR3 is TGTGCCTGGAGTGTACGAGGACTTGCTAACTATGGCTACACCTTC. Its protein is CAWSVRGLANYGYTF.

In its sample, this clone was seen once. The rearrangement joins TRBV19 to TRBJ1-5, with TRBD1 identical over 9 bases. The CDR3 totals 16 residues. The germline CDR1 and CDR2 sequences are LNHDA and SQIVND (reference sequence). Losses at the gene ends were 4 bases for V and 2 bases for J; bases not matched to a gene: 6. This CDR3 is CASSTDRGRGNQPQHF. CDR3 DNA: TGTGCCAGTAGTACGGACAGGGGTCGGGGCAATCAGCCCCAGCATTTT.

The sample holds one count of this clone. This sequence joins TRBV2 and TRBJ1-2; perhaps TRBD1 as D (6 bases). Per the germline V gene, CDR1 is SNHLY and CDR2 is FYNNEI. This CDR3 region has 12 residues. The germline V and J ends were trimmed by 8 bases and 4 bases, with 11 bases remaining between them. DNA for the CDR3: TGTGCCAGCCCTTCAGGGGCCTATGGCTACACCTTC. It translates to CASPSGAYGYTF.

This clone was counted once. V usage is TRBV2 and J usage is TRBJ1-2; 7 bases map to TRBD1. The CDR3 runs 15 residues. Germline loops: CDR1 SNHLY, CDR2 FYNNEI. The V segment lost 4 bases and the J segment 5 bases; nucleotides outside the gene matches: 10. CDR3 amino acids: CASSGQGQTLYGYTF. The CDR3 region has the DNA TGTGCCAGCAGTGGACAGGGCCAAACTCTTTATGGCTACACCTTC.

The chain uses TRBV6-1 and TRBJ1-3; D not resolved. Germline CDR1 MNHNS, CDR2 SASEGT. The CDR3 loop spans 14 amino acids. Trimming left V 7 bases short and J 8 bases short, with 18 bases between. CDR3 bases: TGTGCCAGCACCTTAGTTTGGAAGGCGGACACCATATATTTT. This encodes CASTLVWKADTIYF.

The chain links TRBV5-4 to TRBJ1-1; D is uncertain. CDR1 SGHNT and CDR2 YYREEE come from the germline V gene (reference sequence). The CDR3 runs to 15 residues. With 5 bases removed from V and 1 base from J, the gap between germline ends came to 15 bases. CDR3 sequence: CASSRGLDGNTEAFF. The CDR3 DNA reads TGTGCCAGCAGTCGCGGACTGGACGGGAACACTGAAGCTTTCTTT.

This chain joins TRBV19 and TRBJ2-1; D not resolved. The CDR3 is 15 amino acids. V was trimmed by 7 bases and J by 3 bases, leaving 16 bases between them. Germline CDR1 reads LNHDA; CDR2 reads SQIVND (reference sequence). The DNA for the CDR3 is TGTGCCAGTACCCTCCGGGCAGGAAGCTACAATGAGCAGTTCTTC. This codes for CASTLRAGSYNEQFF.

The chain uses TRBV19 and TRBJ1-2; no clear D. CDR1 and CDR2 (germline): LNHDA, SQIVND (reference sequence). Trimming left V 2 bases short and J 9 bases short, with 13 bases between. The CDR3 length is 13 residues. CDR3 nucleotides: TGTGCCAGTAGTATAAATTTGGGTGAAAGCTACACCTTC. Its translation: CASSINLGESYTF.

The CDR3 region is CASSLLRQGESNSPLHF. The CDR3 nucleotides read TGTGCCAGCTCCCTACTTAGACAGGGGGAGAGTAATTCACCCCTCCACTTT. The chain carries TRBV2 and TRBJ1-6, with 9 bases matching TRBD1. Germline V gene lookup returns CDR1 SNHLY and CDR2 FYNNEI. V shed 8 bases, J shed 6 bases, and the junction held 14 bases outside the gene matches. This CDR3 is 17 amino acids long.

The CDR3 is CASSEAQGVAKNIQYF. The CDR3 nucleotides read TGTGCCAGCAGTGAAGCACAGGGGGTGGCCAAAAACATTCAGTACTTC. V is TRBV6-1 and J is TRBJ2-4, with 8 bases identical to TRBD1. This CDR3 is 16 amino acids long. V gave up 0 bases and J gave up 1 base; unmatched junction bases: 2. Germline assignment: CDR1 MNHNS and CDR2 SASEGT.

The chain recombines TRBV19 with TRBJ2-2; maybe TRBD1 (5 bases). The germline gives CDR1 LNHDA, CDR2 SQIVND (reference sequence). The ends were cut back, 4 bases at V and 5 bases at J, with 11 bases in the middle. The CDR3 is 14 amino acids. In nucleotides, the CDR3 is TGTGCCAGTAGTAACCAGGGCCGGACCGGGGAGCTGTTTTTT. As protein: CASSNQGRTGELFF.

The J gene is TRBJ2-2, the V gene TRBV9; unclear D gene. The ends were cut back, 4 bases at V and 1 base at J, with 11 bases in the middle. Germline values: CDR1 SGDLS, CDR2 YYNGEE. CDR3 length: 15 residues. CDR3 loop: CASSIQVMNTGELFF. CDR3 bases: TGTGCCAGCAGCATTCAGGTGATGAACACCGGGGAGCTGTTTTTT.

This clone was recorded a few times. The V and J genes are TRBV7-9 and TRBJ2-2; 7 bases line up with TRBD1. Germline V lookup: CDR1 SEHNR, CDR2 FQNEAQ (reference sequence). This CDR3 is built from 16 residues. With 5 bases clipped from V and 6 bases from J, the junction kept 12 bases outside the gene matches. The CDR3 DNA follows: TGTGCCAGCAGCGCCTTGACAGGGTCGTTATCCGGGGAGCTGTTTTTT. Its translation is CASSALTGSLSGELFF.

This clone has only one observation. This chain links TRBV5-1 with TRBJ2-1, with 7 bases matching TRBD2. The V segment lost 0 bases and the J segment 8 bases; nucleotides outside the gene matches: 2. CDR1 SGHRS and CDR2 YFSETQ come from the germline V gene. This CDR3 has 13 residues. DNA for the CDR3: TGCGCCAGCAGCTTGGAGAGCGGGGATGAGCAGTTCTTC. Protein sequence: CASSLESGDEQFF.

The CDR3 sequence: CASSYTTGHPAFF. The CDR3 DNA reads TGTGCCAGCAGTTACACGACGGGACACCCAGCTTTCTTT. The V and J genes are TRBV6-5 and TRBJ1-1; perhaps TRBD1 as D (6 bases). Germline assignment: CDR1 MNHEY and CDR2 SVGAGI. This CDR3 has 13 residues. Trimming stripped 2 bases from V and 10 bases from J, with 14 bases between.